This TCR beta chain was sequenced for a study of CD8+CD57+ T cells in acquired aplastic anemia. For the study at large: An average of 3.2 ug of DNA was obtained from sorted CD4+ and CD8+ cells. Findings and limits, study-wide: Around 29 shared CD8+ CDR3s appeared highly expressed within patients' immunodominant clones. Patient and control CD8+ Simpson's diversity was not significantly different.

Genomic DNA served as template for TCR beta VDJ and CDR3 profiling. Each CDR3 protein gets one entry after TCRdb re-called the reads with MiXCR. This sample has roughly 280,000 distinct CDR3 sequences, with roughly 59% found just once. A word on this clonotype: Its specificity is not known.

The sequenced patients had an expansion of CD8+CD57+ cells seen by flow cytometry. V lost 5 bases to trimming and J lost 4 bases, with 15 bases between them. The germline CDR1 and CDR2 sequences are MNHEY and SVGAGI. The CDR3 contains 14 residues. This chain links TRBV6-5 with TRBJ2-7; D is possibly TRBD1 (6 bases). This sequence originates from a human donor with aplastic anemia. Source material: sorted CD4+, CD8+, or CD8+CD57+ T cells (not recorded which) from PBMCs. CDR3 sequence reads: CASSPSDRTYEQYF. CDR3 nucleotides: TGTGCCAGCAGTCCGAGCGACAGGACTTACGAGCAGTACTTC.